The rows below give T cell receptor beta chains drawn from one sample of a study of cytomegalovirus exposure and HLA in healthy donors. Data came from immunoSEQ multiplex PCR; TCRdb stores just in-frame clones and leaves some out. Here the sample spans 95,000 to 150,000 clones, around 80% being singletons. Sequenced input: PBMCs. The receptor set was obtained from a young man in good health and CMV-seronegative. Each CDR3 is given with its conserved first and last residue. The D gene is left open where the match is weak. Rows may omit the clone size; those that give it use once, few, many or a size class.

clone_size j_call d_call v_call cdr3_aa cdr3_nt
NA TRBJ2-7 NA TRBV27 CASSLSSLYEQYF TGTGCCAGCAGTTTATCTAGTTTGTACGAGCAGTACTTC
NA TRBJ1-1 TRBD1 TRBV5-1 CASSSRQGSEAFF TGCGCCAGCAGCTCAAGACAGGGTTCTGAAGCTTTCTTT
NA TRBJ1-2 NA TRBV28 CASSPGGAGYTF TGTGCCAGCAGTCCCGGCGGGGCTGGCTACACCTTC
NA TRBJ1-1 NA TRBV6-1 CASSEIIVAGLNTEAFF TGTGCCAGCAGTGAAATCATCGTCGCGGGACTGAACACTGAAGCTTTCTTT
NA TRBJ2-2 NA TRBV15 CATSREAGNTGELFF TGTGCCACCAGCAGAGAGGCAGGGAACACCGGGGAGCTGTTTTTT
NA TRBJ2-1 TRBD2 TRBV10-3 CAISVPGGSGGPGPLYEQFF TGTGCCATCAGTGTTCCGGGGGGTAGCGGGGGGCCGGGCCCATTGTATGAGCAGTTCTTC
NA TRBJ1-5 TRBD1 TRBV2 CASRADRVGQPQHF TGTGCCAGCAGGGCAGACAGGGTGGGACAGCCCCAGCATTTT
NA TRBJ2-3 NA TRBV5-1 CASSLGQVTDTQYF TGCGCCAGCAGCTTGGGACAGGTAACGGATACGCAGTATTTT
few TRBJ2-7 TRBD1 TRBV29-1 CSVVHRDRGYEQYF TGCAGCGTTGTCCACCGGGACAGGGGTTACGAGCAGTACTTC
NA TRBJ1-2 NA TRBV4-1 CASSQVGSNYGYTF TGCGCCAGCAGCCAAGTCGGTTCTAACTATGGCTACACCTTC
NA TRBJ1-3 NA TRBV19 CATHRDAAGNTIYF TGTGCCACCCACCGTGACGCGGCTGGAAACACCATATATTTT
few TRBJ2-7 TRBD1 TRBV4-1 CASSQAPGQPYEQYF TGCGCCAGCAGCCAAGCTCCGGGACAGCCCTACGAGCAGTACTTC
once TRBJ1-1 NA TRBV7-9 CASSPDPRRTEAFF TGTGCCAGCAGCCCTGACCCCCGGAGAACTGAAGCTTTCTTT
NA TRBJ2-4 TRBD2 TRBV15 CATSLRGVTNIQYF TGTGCCACCAGTTTGCGGGGGGTGACCAACATTCAGTACTTC
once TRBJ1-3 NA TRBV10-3 CAISEVAGNTIYF TGTGCCATCAGTGAGGTAGCTGGAAACACCATATATTTT
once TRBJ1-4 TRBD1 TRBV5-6 CASSHKGTGHEKLFF TGTGCCAGCAGCCATAAAGGGACAGGTCACGAAAAACTGTTTTTT
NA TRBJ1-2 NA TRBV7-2 CASSLGTGPGYTF TGTGCCAGCAGCTTAGGTACAGGGCCTGGCTACACCTTC
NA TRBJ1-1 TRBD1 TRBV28 CASSSYPTGVNTEAFF TGTGCCAGCAGTTCATACCCGACAGGGGTGAACACTGAAGCTTTCTTT
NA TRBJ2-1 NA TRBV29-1 CSVLTRSSYNEQFF TGCAGCGTTTTAACTAGGAGCTCCTACAATGAGCAGTTCTTC
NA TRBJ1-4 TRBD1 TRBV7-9 CASSFKVPGQGAREKLFF TGTGCCAGCAGCTTCAAAGTCCCGGGACAGGGGGCAAGGGAAAAACTGTTTTTT
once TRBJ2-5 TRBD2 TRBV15 CATSSEVPLAGYWGQETQYF TGTGCCACCAGCTCTGAAGTCCCGCTAGCGGGGTACTGGGGGCAAGAGACCCAGTACTTC
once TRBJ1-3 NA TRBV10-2 CASSPNRVSGNTIYF TGCGCCAGCAGTCCCAACAGGGTTTCTGGAAACACCATATATTTT
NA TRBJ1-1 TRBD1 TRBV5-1 CASSPGQGATEAFF TGCGCCAGCAGCCCTGGCCAGGGGGCCACTGAAGCTTTCTTT
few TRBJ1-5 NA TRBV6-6 CASSYSGGNQPQHF TGTGCCAGCAGTTACTCCGGGGGCAATCAGCCCCAGCATTTT
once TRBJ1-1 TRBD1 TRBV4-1 CASRLTGEGTEAFF TGCGCCAGCAGGCTCACAGGGGAAGGAACTGAAGCTTTCTTT
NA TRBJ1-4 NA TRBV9 CASSLTLSTNEKLFF TGTGCCAGCAGCTTAACCCTATCAACTAATGAAAAACTGTTTTTT
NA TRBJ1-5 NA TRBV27 CASSLESNQPQHF TGTGCCAGCAGTTTAGAGAGCAATCAGCCCCAGCATTTT
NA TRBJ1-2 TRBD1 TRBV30 CAWSIPGQQRGGYTF TGTGCCTGGAGTATTCCGGGACAGCAAAGGGGAGGCTACACCTTC
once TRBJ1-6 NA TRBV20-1 CSATSNSPLHF TGCAGTGCTACATCTAATTCACCCCTCCACTTT
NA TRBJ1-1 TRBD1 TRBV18 CASSPTGTGGTEAFF TGTGCCAGCTCACCAACCGGGACAGGGGGCACTGAAGCTTTCTTT
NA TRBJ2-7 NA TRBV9 CASSPGRDYEQYF TGTGCCAGCAGCCCGGGCCGGGATTACGAGCAGTACTTC
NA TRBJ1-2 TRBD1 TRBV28 CASSSPGQGNYGYTF TGTGCCAGCAGTTCGCCGGGACAGGGGAACTATGGCTACACCTTC
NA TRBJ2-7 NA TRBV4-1 CASSHPGAGTEAYEQYF TGCGCCAGCAGCCATCCGGGAGCCGGGACGGAAGCCTACGAGCAGTACTTC
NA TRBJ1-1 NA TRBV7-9 CASSSIPTNLANTEAFF TGTGCCAGCAGCTCCATCCCGACTAATCTAGCGAACACTGAAGCTTTCTTT
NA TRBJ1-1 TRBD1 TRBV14 CASSSGTGRGNTEAFF TGTGCCAGCAGCAGTGGGACAGGGAGGGGGAACACTGAAGCTTTCTTT
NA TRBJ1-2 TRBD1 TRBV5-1 CASSLISGQANSYGYTF TGCGCCAGCAGCTTGATAAGCGGACAGGCGAACTCCTATGGCTACACCTTC
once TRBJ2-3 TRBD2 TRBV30 CAWSSRWLGLAGGATDTQYF TGTGCCTGGAGTTCGCGTTGGCTGGGACTAGCGGGAGGAGCCACAGATACGCAGTATTTT
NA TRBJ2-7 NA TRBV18 CASSLGTNRGEQYF TGTGCCAGCTCGCTTGGGACCAACCGGGGGGAGCAGTACTTC
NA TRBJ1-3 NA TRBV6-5 CASSPTDSGNTIYF TGTGCCAGCAGCCCGACAGACTCTGGAAACACCATATATTTT
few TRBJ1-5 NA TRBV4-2 CASSQAGDNQPQHF TGTGCCAGCAGCCAAGCAGGTGACAATCAGCCCCAGCATTTT
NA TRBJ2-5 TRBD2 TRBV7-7 CASSPLNGGVLTETQYF TGTGCCAGCAGCCCTTTAAACGGGGGGGTCTTGACGGAGACCCAGTACTTC
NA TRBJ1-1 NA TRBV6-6 CASSYSNGNTEAFF TGTGCCAGCAGTTACTCGAACGGGAACACTGAAGCTTTCTTT
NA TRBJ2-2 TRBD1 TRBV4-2 CASAPGTGGTGELFF TGTGCCAGCGCTCCCGGGACAGGGGGCACCGGGGAGCTGTTTTTT
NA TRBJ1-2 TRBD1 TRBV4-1 CASSQPGGGNYGYTF TGCGCCAGCAGCCAACCGGGAGGGGGCAATTATGGCTACACCTTC
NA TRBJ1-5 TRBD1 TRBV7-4 CANLTWDRDNQPQHF TGTGCCAACCTAACGTGGGACAGGGACAATCAGCCCCAGCATTTT
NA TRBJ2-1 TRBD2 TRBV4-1 CASSQQLAGGFNEQFF TGCGCCAGCAGCCAACAACTAGCGGGAGGGTTCAATGAGCAGTTCTTC
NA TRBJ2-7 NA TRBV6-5 CASSYSNRAKRYEQYF TGTGCCAGCAGTTACTCGAATCGAGCAAAACGATACGAGCAGTACTTC
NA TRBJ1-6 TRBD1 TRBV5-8 CASSLVRWTGGPYNSPLHF TGTGCCAGCAGCTTGGTTCGTTGGACAGGGGGCCCTTATAATTCACCCCTCCACTTT